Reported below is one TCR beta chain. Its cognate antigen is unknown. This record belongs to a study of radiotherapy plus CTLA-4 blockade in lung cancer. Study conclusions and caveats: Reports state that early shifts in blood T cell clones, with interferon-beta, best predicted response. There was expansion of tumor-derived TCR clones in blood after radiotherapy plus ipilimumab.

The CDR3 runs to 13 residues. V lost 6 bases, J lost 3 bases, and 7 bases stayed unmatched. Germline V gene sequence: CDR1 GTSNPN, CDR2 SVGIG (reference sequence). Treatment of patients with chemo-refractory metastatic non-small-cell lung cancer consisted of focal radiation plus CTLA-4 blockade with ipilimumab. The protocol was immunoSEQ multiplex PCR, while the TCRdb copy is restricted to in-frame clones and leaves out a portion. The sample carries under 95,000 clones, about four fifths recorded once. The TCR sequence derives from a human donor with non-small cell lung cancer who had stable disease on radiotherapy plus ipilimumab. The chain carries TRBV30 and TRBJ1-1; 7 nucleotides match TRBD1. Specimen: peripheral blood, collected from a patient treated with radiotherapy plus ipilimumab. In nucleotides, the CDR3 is TGTGCCTGCGACAGGGAATTGGACACTGAAGCTTTCTTT. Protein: CACDRELDTEAFF.